The rows below give T cell receptor beta chains drawn from one sample of a study of T cells in Graves' hyperthyroidism and ophthalmopathy. Using its own MiXCR run on the multiplex PCR reads, TCRdb lists one record per CDR3 protein. Of hundreds of thousands of distinct CDR3 sequences in the sample, around 21% were seen once. The sample taken for sequencing was blood. These receptor sequences come from a man younger than 45 with Graves' ophthalmopathy. Each CDR3 is given with its conserved first and last residue. Each record gives: CDR3 length, V gene, clone size, CDR3 protein. Clone size, where shown, is once, few, many, or a class for clones that have expanded.

14,TRBV30,many,CAWSTGGHTYEQYF
15,TRBV5-1,-,CASSPRDRNSYEQCF
16,TRBV6-1,many,CASSAALGATTDTQYF
12,TRBV15,-,CATSRPQETQYF
15,TRBV5-6,-,CASSFRDLLTDTQYF
14,TRBV29-1,few,CSGRWERANYGYTF
15,TRBV30,-,CAWTLTGSGNQPQHF
16,TRBV4-2,-,CASSQEAGVEAYEQYF
17,TRBV4-1,-,CASSQDRGQGNNSPLHF
20,TRBV20-1,few,CSARDKVVEQFKSSGNTIYF
14,TRBV6-2/TRBV6-3,few,CASSYGNQNYEAFF
16,TRBV12-3/TRBV12-4,many,CASSFIADRGNQPQHF
12,TRBV29-1,few,CSGGEAEGEQYF
14,TRBV15,few,CATNRYGGSDTQYF
13,TRBV14,many,CASSPTIGYEQYF
12,TRBV24-1,once,CATSRAGGLPFF
12,TRBV12-3/TRBV12-4,-,CASSQDRVDYTF
17,TRBV11-2,-,CASSLEGETGPAYEQYF
15,TRBV5-1,-,CASSLTESPYNEQFF
16,TRBV5-1,few,CASSVRLAGAAGELFF
16,TRBV27,-,CASSLRGTGGWSEAFF
14,TRBV3-1,many,CASSVRGLRTEAFF
15,TRBV5-1,many,CASSIASGGTYEQYF
13,TRBV15,-,CATSSTLDNEQFF
15,TRBV2,-,CASSGTAFTGNTIYF
15,TRBV12-3/TRBV12-4,many,CASSLVRSRSDGYTF
15,TRBV5-1,-,CASSRTSGLQETQYF
14,TRBV20-1,-,CSARADSYTGELFF
13,TRBV19,few,CASSGVRFEKLFF
13,TRBV28,-,CATMWQGHYEQYF
11,TRBV6-1,many,CASSSLNEQFF
13,TRBV2,few,CASRGGETYGYTF
15,TRBV20-1,few,CSARVLAGAYNEQFF
19,TRBV3-2,few,CASSPLGTGELKENTEAFF
13,TRBV11-2,many,CASSLVGTGELFF
19,TRBV7-9,-,CASSSSAGGSQSTYSEQFF
17,TRBV5-1,-,CASSIGTGSSGANVLTF
11,TRBV20-1,few,CSGTGLDEQYF
15,TRBV20-1,-,CSATGLAGYTYEQYF
16,TRBV20-1,few,CSAWTSGIGRSYEQYF